One and the same sample provided the 21 T cell receptor beta chains below, sequenced in a study of early T cells in non-severe SARS-CoV-2 infection. TCRdb independently ran MiXCR on the 5' RACE reads; one entry per CDR3 protein. The table lists over 50,000 distinct CDR3 sequences, approximately 9.3% of them singletons. The sample was whole blood. The origin of the receptors is an adult who was a healthcare worker with PCR-confirmed SARS-CoV-2 infection or an uninfected control (not recorded which).

This chain connects TRBV7-9 to TRBJ1-4, with D unclear. Germline values: CDR1 SEHNR, CDR2 FQNEAQ (reference sequence). V lost 4 bases and J lost 0, with 12 bases in between. There are 16 residues in the CDR3. The CDR3: CASSWDAATTNEKLFF. CDR3 DNA sequence: TGTGCCAGCAGCTGGGATGCGGCAACAACTAATGAAAAACTGTTTTTT.

This clonotype was counted a few times. For the CDR3, the DNA is TGCGCCAGCAGCGGCGTCCCGGGACAGGGTACGAGGACCGGGGAGCTGTTTTTT. This gives the protein CASSGVPGQGTRTGELFF. The chain joins TRBV5-1 to TRBJ2-2; 9 bases are a match to TRBD1. Germline V gives CDR1 SGHRS, CDR2 YFSETQ. J gave up 5 bases and V 4 bases, and 15 bases lay outside the gene matches. This CDR3 has 18 amino acids. The variable domain in full, with the rest retrieved from reference TRBV5-1 and TRBJ2-2, is KAGVTQTPRYLIKTRGQQVTLSCSPISGHRSVSWYQQTPGQGLQFLFEYFSETQRNKGNFPGRFSGRQFSNSRSEMNVSTLELGDSALYLCASSGVPGQGTRTGELFFGEGSRLTVL.

DNA for the CDR3: TGTGCCAGCAGGGGCCTGACGAACACTGAAGCTTTCTTT. Its translation is CASRGLTNTEAFF. This sequence joins TRBV6-2 or TRBV6-3 and TRBJ1-1, with D uncertain. V dropped 6 bases and J dropped 1 base, with 9 bases sitting between them. The CDR3 has 13 residues. Germline V gives CDR1 MNHEY, CDR2 SVGEGT.

The CDR3 bases are TGTGCCAGCAGCGGGGACCCTGCCAAAGATACGCAGTATTTT. Translated, it gives CASSGDPAKDTQYF. V is TRBV11-1 and J is TRBJ2-3; D might be TRBD1 or TRBD2, each matching 5 bases. V shed 5 bases and J shed 5 bases, with 14 bases lying between them. From germline, CDR1 is SGHAT and CDR2 FQDESV (reference sequence). This CDR3 comprises 14 residues.

The sample holds many counts of this clonotype. V is TRBV3-1 and J is TRBJ2-7, with 10 bases that match TRBD1. The CDR3 consists of 15 residues. J was trimmed by 3 bases and V by 4 bases; bases with no gene match: 6. Germline lookup yields CDR1 LGHDT and CDR2 YNNKEL (reference sequence). The CDR3 coding sequence is TGTGCCAGCAGCCCCGGGACAGGGGCGGGCTACGAGCAGTACGTC. Translation: CASSPGTGAGYEQYV.

The rearrangement links TRBV4-1 to TRBJ1-5; TRBD1 matches 8 bases. Germline V lookup: CDR1 MGHRA, CDR2 YSYEKL. CDR3 length equals 15 residues. V lost 0 bases and J lost 7; bases outside the gene matches: 5. In DNA, the CDR3 is TGCGCCAGCAGCCAAGATGGAAACAGGGGGCAGCCCCAGCATTTT. Translation gives CASSQDGNRGQPQHF.

This clonotype was recorded many times. The V gene is TRBV6-1, the J gene TRBJ2-3, with TRBD1 matching 9 bases. Losses at the gene ends were 8 bases for V and 3 bases for J; bases not matched to a gene: 6. The CDR3 length is 14 residues. Germline CDR1 and CDR2: MNHNS and SASEGT. This CDR3 is CASFSGQGTDTQYF. CDR3 DNA sequence: TGTGCCAGCTTCTCGGGACAGGGTACAGATACGCAGTATTTT.

Only a few counts were recorded for this clonotype. This chain connects TRBV6-6 to TRBJ2-5, with 10 bases fitting TRBD1. Trimming at V came to 5 bases and at J to 2 bases, leaving 2 bases not matched to a gene. CDR1 and CDR2 (germline): MNHNY, SVGAGI (reference sequence). This CDR3 is built from 14 residues. CDR3 sequence: CASSEGQGQETQYF. Here the CDR3 DNA reads TGTGCCAGCAGTGAGGGACAGGGGCAAGAGACCCAGTACTTC.

The chain joins TRBV5-4 to TRBJ1-2, with TRBD1 matching 10 bases. V shed 4 bases and J 8 bases; nucleotides not matched to a gene: 5. The V gene's germline CDR1 is SGHNT and CDR2 YYREEE (reference sequence). The CDR3 contains 13 residues. The CDR3 DNA follows: TGTGCCAGCAGCGTGGGACAGGGGCCCGGCTACACCTTC. This codes for CASSVGQGPGYTF.

This CDR3 is CSVGGVVTEAFF. In DNA, the CDR3 is TGCAGCGTTGGAGGGGTCGTCACTGAAGCTTTCTTT. The chain is built from TRBV29-1 and TRBJ1-1; maybe TRBD1 (5 bases). CDR3 length: 12 amino acids. Trimming pared 4 bases from V and 4 bases from J, leaving 10 bases between. Germline CDR1 reads SQVTM; CDR2 reads ANQGSEA.

This clonotype was observed a handful of times. The chain has TRBV20-1 and TRBJ1-2; D perhaps matches TRBD1 (6 bases). Germline loops: CDR1 DFQATT, CDR2 SNEGSKA (reference sequence). This CDR3 spans 13 amino acids. V was clipped by 0 bases and J by 4 bases, with 9 bases between them. CDR3 nucleotides: TGCAGTGCTAGAGAACGGACAGCCTATGGCTACACCTTC. As protein: CSARERTAYGYTF.

This clonotype has a handful of counts. The rearrangement links TRBV12-3 or TRBV12-4 to TRBJ1-2; D may be TRBD1 (6 bases). The CDR3 consists of 13 residues. The V end lost 3 bases, the J end lost 5 bases, and 10 bases lay between the germline ends. CDR3 in amino acids: CASSFGRGYGYTF. In nucleotides, the CDR3 is TGTGCCAGCAGTTTTGGCAGGGGATATGGCTACACCTTC.

The chain has TRBV6-2 or TRBV6-3 and TRBJ2-5, with 8 bases identical to TRBD2. This CDR3 spans 14 amino acids. With 7 bases clipped from V and 5 bases from J, the junction kept 9 bases outside the gene matches. The germline V gene encodes CDR1 MNHEY and CDR2 SVGEGT. The CDR3: CASTRGLAGETQYF. DNA of the CDR3: TGTGCCAGCACTCGTGGACTAGCAGGGGAGACCCAGTACTTC.

The chain links TRBV10-3 to TRBJ2-3; D not resolved. This CDR3 is built from 14 residues. The germline V and J ends were trimmed by 10 bases and 6 bases, with 20 bases remaining between them. CDR1 is ENHRY and CDR2 is SYGVKD in the germline V gene. The CDR3 DNA is TGTGCCACTAGGGCCACTCCGCGGTCTGATACGCAGTATTTT. The encoded protein is CATRATPRSDTQYF.

This clonotype occurred a few times. V is TRBV6-5 and J is TRBJ2-1; 7 bases line up with TRBD1. Germline CDR1 is MNHEY and CDR2 is SVGAGI. The CDR3 has 15 amino acids. J was trimmed by 2 bases and V by 6 bases; bases with no gene match: 7. CDR3 amino acids: CASRPDRVPYNEQFF. The CDR3 nucleotides read TGTGCCAGCAGACCAGACAGGGTGCCCTACAATGAGCAGTTCTTC.

The chain combines TRBV5-5 with TRBJ2-5; D tentatively reads TRBD1 or TRBD2 (6 bases each). The CDR3 contains 16 residues. V was trimmed by 0 bases and J by 2 bases, leaving 14 bases between them. Germline CDR1 is SGHKS and CDR2 is YYEKEE (reference sequence). CDR3 nucleotide sequence: TGTGCCAGCAGCTTGGGAACCACGGGGGCACAAGAGACCCAGTACTTC. It codes for CASSLGTTGAQETQYF.

V is TRBV18 and J is TRBJ2-1; D is perhaps TRBD2 (6 bases). This CDR3 contains 15 residues. Germline loops: CDR1 KGHSH, CDR2 LQKENI. V was trimmed by 0 bases and J by 5 bases, leaving 11 bases between them. This CDR3 is CASSPPADYNNEQFF. CDR3 in DNA: TGTGCCAGCTCACCACCGGCGGACTACAACAATGAGCAGTTCTTC.

Many counts were recorded for this clonotype. V gene TRBV28 combines with J gene TRBJ1-1; TRBD1 matches 10 bases. This CDR3 has 16 amino acids. J was trimmed by 4 bases and V by 4 bases; bases with no gene match: 9. Germline lookup yields CDR1 MDHEN and CDR2 SYDVKM. CDR3 residues: CASSSTGQGPVTEAFF. CDR3 sequence (DNA): TGTGCCAGCAGTTCTACGGGACAGGGGCCGGTCACTGAAGCTTTCTTT.

This clonotype was recorded a few times. The gene calls are TRBV10-1 and TRBJ2-1; the D is unclear. Per germline, CDR1 WNHNN and CDR2 SYGVQD (reference sequence). CDR3 length: 12 residues. The V end was cut by 4 bases, the J end by 6 bases, with 7 bases between. CDR3 protein: CASSGPRNEQFF. The CDR3, as DNA: TGCGCCAGCAGTGGGCCGCGCAATGAGCAGTTCTTC.

This clonotype has more than one count but fewer than ten. The J gene is TRBJ2-5, the V gene TRBV9, with 8 nucleotides matching TRBD1. Looked up from germline, CDR1 is SGDLS and CDR2 is YYNGEE. The CDR3 sequence is 15 residues long. Unmatched junction bases numbered 8, after V lost 5 bases and J lost 2 bases. CDR3 in amino acids: CASRPGGTGQETQYF. In nucleotides, the CDR3 is TGTGCCAGCAGGCCAGGAGGGACAGGACAAGAGACCCAGTACTTC.

This clonotype was picked up many times. The chain couples TRBV2 to TRBJ2-4, with D unclear. Germline values: CDR1 SNHLY, CDR2 FYNNEI. The CDR3 is 14 amino acids. V shed 4 bases and J shed 0 bases, with 7 bases lying between them. CDR3 loop: CASSVFLAKNIQYF. The CDR3, as DNA: TGTGCCAGCAGTGTTTTTTTAGCCAAAAACATTCAGTACTTC.